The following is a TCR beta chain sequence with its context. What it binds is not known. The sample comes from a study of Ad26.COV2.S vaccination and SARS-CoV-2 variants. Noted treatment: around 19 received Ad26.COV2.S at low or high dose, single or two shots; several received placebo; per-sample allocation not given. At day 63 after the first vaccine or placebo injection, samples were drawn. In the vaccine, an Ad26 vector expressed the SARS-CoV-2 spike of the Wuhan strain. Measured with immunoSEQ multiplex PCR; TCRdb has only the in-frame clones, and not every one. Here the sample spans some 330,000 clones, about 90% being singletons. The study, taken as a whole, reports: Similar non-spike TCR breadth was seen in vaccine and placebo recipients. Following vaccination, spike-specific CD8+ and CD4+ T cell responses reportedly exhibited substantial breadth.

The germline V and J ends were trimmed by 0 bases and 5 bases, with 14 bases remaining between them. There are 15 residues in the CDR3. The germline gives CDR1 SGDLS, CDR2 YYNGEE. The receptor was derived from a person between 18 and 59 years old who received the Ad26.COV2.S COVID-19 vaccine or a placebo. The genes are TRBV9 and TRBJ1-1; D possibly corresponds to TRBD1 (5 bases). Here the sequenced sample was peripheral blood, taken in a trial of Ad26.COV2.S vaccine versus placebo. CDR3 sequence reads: CASSVEGRAATEAFF. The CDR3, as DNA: TGTGCCAGCAGCGTAGAAGGCAGGGCGGCGACTGAAGCTTTCTTT.